The clone carrying this T cell receptor (beta chain) was observed a handful of times. The data were taken from a study of T-cell reconstitution after alpha-beta-depleted transplantation in children. V was clipped by 5 bases and J by 3 bases; unmatched bases: 10. From germline, CDR1 is SGHAT and CDR2 FQDESV (reference sequence). CDR3 length: 18 residues. Unique molecular identifiers were incorporated into the prepared TCRbeta library. TCRdb ran MiXCR on the PCR reads and lists one entry per CDR3 protein. The data contain around 380,000 distinct CDR3 sequences, approximately 11% of them seen just once; the ten biggest clones take up over 4.5%.

The TCR was taken from a human donor who donated a stem cell graft to a child with acute myeloid leukemia. The chain uses TRBV11-1 and TRBJ2-1; 13 nucleotides line up with TRBD2. The specimen was PBMCs from the stem cell graft donor, collected from the stem cell graft. CDR3 in amino acids: CASSPKPGLAGLYNEQFF. The CDR3 DNA is TGTGCCAGCAGCCCAAAACCGGGACTAGCGGGGCTCTACAATGAGCAGTTCTTC.